This T cell receptor (beta chain) was sequenced in a study of T-cell reconstitution after alpha-beta-depleted transplantation in children. Unique molecular identifiers tagged the TCRbeta library. TCRdb recomputed calls from the PCR reads with MiXCR, one row per CDR3 protein. The sample has approximately 500,000 distinct CDR3 sequences; more than 20% are singletons. This clonotype was recorded once. What it binds is unknown. Study-wide results and caveats: As was reported, about two months after transplant, alpha-beta T cells came from several hundred expanded graft clones. Some patients' high day-60 TCRbeta diversity was traced to surviving recipient T cells and thymic progenitors. T-cell counts and diversity were attributed mostly to newly produced T cells one year after transplant.

The V end lost 4 bases, the J end lost 6 bases, and 13 bases lay between the germline ends. The CDR3 totals 14 residues. Germline-derived CDR1 and CDR2 are LGHDT and YNNKEL (reference sequence). The J gene is TRBJ2-1, the V gene TRBV3-1; no definite D call. The specimen was PBMCs, collected before TCRalphabeta/CD19-depleted stem cell transplant. The clonotype was recovered from a boy under two years old with Wiskott-Aldrich syndrome, due to receive a stem cell transplant. The CDR3 bases are TGTGCCAGCAGCCTAGGGCCTAGAAGCAATGAGCAGTTCTTC. Its protein is CASSLGPRSNEQFF.